The T cell receptor (beta chain) described here comes from a study of cytomegalovirus exposure and HLA in healthy donors. Overall study findings and caveats: Rare TCR sequences predominated, though certain public TCRs were found in many donors. About 87% or about 30% of the time was how often most TCR beta V segments were productive, according to an earlier analysis.

The CDR3 consists of 15 residues. To note about this clone: Its target is unknown.

Amplification used 60 Vbeta primers and 13 Jbeta primers. Some clones are missing from TCRdb's copy, which holds only in-frame ones; the method was immunoSEQ multiplex PCR. Found here are 130,000 to 150,000 clones, 60% to 80% of them singletons; the top ten hold 5.1%. The source of this sequence is a male donor in good health and CMV-seronegative. This chain connects TRBV21-1 to TRBJ2-2; TRBD1, the table's D call, lacks a check against the DNA. TRBV21-1 is a recognized pseudogene. Material for sequencing was PBMCs. CDR3 residues: CASRRDRGRAGELFF. CDR3 DNA: TGTGCCAGCAGAAGGGACAGGGGGAGAGCCGGGGAGCTGTTTTTT.